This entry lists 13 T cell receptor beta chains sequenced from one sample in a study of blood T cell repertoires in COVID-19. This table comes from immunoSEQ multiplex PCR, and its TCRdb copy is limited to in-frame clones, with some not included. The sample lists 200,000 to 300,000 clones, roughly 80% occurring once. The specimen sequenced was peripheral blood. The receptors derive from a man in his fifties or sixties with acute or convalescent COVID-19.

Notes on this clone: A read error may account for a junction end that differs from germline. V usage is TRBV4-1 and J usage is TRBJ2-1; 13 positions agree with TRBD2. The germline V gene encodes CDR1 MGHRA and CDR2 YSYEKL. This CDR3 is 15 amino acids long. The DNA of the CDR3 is TGCGCCAGCAGCCCCGGACTAGCGGGAGTTTTTAGTGACGTCTTC. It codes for CASSPGLAGVFSDVF.

CDR3 sequence reads: CASSLSDGGNYGYTF. For the CDR3, the DNA is TGTGCCAGCAGTCTTTCCGACGGGGGTAACTATGGCTACACCTTC. The rearrangement uses TRBV6-5 and TRBJ1-2; perhaps TRBD1 as D (5 bases). The ends were cut back, 5 bases at V and 1 base at J, with 14 bases in the middle. The CDR3 totals 15 residues. Germline V gene data show CDR1 as MNHEY and CDR2 as SVGAGI.

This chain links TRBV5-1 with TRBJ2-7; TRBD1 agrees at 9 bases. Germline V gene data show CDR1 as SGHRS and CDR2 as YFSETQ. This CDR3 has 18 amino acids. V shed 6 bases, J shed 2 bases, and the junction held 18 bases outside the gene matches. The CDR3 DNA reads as TGCGCCAGCAAGGTCCGAACGGGACAGGGAAAAGATCCCTACGAGCAGTACTTC. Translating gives CASKVRTGQGKDPYEQYF. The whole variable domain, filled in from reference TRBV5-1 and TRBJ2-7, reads KAGVTQTPRYLIKTRGQQVTLSCSPISGHRSVSWYQQTPGQGLQFLFEYFSETQRNKGNFPGRFSGRQFSNSRSEMNVSTLELGDSALYLCASKVRTGQGKDPYEQYFGPGTRLTVT.

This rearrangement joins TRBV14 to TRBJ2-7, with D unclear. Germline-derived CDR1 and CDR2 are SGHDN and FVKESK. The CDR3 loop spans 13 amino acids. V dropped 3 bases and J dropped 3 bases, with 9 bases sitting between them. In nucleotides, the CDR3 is TGTGCCAGCAGCCATTTCCTAGGCTACGAGCAGTACTTC. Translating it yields CASSHFLGYEQYF.

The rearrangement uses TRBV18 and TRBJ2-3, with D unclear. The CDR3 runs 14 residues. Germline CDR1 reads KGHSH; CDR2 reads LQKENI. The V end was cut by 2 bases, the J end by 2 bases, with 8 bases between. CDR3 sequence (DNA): TGTGCCAGCTCACCAAGAATAGACACAGATACGCAGTATTTT. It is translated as CASSPRIDTDTQYF.

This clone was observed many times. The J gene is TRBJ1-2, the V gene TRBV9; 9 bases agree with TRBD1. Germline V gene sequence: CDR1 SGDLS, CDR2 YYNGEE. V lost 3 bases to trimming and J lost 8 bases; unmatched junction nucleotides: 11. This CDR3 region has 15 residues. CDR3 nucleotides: TGTGCCAGCAGCGCCACCGGGACAGGGATTCGGGGCTACACCTTC. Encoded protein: CASSATGTGIRGYTF.

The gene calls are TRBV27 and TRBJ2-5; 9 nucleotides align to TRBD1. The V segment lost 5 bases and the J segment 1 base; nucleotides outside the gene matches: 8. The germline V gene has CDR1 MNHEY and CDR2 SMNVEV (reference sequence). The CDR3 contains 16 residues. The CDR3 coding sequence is TGTGCCAGCAGTCTCAAAAGGGACAGGGCCCAAGAGACCCAGTACTTC. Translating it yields CASSLKRDRAQETQYF.

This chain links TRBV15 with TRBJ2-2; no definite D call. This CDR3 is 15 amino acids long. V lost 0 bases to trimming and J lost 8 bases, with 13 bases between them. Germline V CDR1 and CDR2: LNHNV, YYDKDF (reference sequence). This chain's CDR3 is CATSRDAVVGGELFF. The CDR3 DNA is TGTGCCACCAGCAGAGATGCGGTAGTTGGAGGGGAGCTGTTTTTT.

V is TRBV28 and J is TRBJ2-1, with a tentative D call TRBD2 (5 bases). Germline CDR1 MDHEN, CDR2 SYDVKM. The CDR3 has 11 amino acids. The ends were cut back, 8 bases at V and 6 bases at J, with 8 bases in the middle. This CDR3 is CASLEGNEQFF. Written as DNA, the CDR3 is TGTGCCAGCCTAGAGGGCAATGAGCAGTTCTTC.

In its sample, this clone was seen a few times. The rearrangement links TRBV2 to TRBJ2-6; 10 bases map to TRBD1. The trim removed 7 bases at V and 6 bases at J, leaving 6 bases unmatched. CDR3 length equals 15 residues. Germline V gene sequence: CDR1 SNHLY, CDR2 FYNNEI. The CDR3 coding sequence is TGTGCCAGCAATTACGGGACAGGGGTGGCCAACGTCCTGACTTTC. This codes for CASNYGTGVANVLTF.

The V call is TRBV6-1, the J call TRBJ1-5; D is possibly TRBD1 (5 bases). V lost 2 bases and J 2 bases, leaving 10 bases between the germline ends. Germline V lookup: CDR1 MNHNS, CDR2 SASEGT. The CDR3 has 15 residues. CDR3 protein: CASSELGTRNQPQHF. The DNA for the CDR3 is TGTGCCAGCAGTGAATTGGGGACTCGCAATCAGCCCCAGCATTTT.

CDR3 coding DNA: TGTGCCAGCAGCTTAGTTGGGACTAGCGGGCCCTACAATGAGCAGTTCTTC. This gives the protein CASSLVGTSGPYNEQFF. This chain uses TRBV7-2 with TRBJ2-1, with TRBD2 matching 12 bases. V was pared by 1 base and J by 2 bases, with 3 bases of the junction left unmatched. Germline CDR1 and CDR2: SGHTA and FQGNSA. The CDR3 spans 17 residues.

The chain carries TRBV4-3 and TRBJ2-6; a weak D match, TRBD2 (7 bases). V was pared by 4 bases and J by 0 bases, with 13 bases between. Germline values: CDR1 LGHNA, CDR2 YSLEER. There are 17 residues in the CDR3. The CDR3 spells CASSREGGGSGANVLTF. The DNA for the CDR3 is TGCGCCAGCAGCCGGGAGGGAGGGGGCTCTGGGGCCAACGTCCTGACTTTC.